One TCR beta chain is described in this entry. Its antigen remains unknown. V lost 4 bases to trimming and J lost 6 bases; unmatched junction nucleotides: 8. This CDR3 is 15 amino acids long. CDR1 is MNHNS, CDR2 SASEGT, per germline. This specimen comes from a study of long-term antiretroviral therapy in people with HIV. Notes on the study in general: Post-ART, diversity grew, though it stayed under transplant donor control levels. Repertoires with HIV possessed tighter CDR3 length spans than those of controls.

They ran version v3.0 of the immunoSEQ assay at survey level. For each individual sample, sequencing targeted roughly 40,000-50,000 T-cell genomes. Repertoires were generated with immunoSEQ multiplex PCR, while TCRdb's copy carries only in-frame clones and drops some. The sample consists of 15,000 to 20,000 clones, under 85% of them appearing once. The United States was where all participants with HIV were treated. The material sequenced was unsorted PBMCs, taken about 2.1 years before starting antiretroviral therapy. J is TRBJ2-2 and V is TRBV6-1; 7 positions match TRBD1. This receptor was obtained from a man aged 25-40 years with HIV. The CDR3 here is CASSVGQVVPGELFF. CDR3 sequence (DNA): TGTGCCAGCAGTGTCGGACAGGTCGTTCCCGGGGAGCTGTTTTTT.